The 5 T cell receptor beta chains below were found in one sample sequenced in a study of blood T cell repertoires in COVID-19. Repertoires were generated with immunoSEQ multiplex PCR, while TCRdb's copy carries only in-frame clones and drops some. The sample shows around 160,000 clones, 84% of them seen only once. The specimen sequenced was PBMCs or T cells enriched from blood (not recorded which). The receptors were gathered from a woman in her forties or fifties who had been exposed to COVID-19.

The CDR3 DNA sequence: TGTGCCAGCTCACCGGGCCAGGGGAGTAATGAAAAACTGTTTTTT. Translation: CASSPGQGSNEKLFF. This rearrangement joins TRBV18 to TRBJ1-4, with D perhaps TRBD1 (6 bases). V was shortened by 3 bases and J by 4 bases, with 12 bases between the two germline ends. The CDR3 is 15 amino acids. CDR1 and CDR2 (germline): KGHSH, LQKENI.

The chain employs TRBV6-2 or TRBV6-3 and TRBJ2-2; 8 nucleotides agree with TRBD2. There are 15 residues in the CDR3. Germline lookup yields CDR1 MNHEY and CDR2 SVGEGT. V shed 6 bases and J 3 bases; nucleotides not matched to a gene: 6. The CDR3 nucleotides read TGTGCCAGCAGGTACATGGGACTAGACACCGGGGAGCTGTTTTTT. Amino acid sequence: CASRYMGLDTGELFF.

V is TRBV19 and J is TRBJ1-3; 8 bases are a match to TRBD1. Looked up from germline, CDR1 is LNHDA and CDR2 is SQIVND (reference sequence). The CDR3 sequence is 17 residues long. The ends lost 5 bases at V and 0 bases at J; junction bases unmatched: 9. The CDR3 region has the DNA TGTGCCAGTAGTTCGGTAGGACAGGGATTCTCTGGAAACACCATATATTTT. It is translated as CASSSVGQGFSGNTIYF.

This chain joins TRBV6-5 and TRBJ2-7, with 10 positions matching TRBD1. The CDR3 covers 15 residues. The V gene's germline CDR1 is MNHEY and CDR2 SVGAGI. V gave up 6 bases and J gave up 1 base; unmatched junction bases: 6. DNA of the CDR3: TGTGCCAGCAGAACCGGGACAGGGGCGTCCTACGAGCAGTACTTC. This translates into CASRTGTGASYEQYF.

The rearrangement uses TRBV7-8 and TRBJ1-1; 9 bases line up with TRBD1. Germline V gene sequence: CDR1 SGHVS, CDR2 FQNEAQ. V gave up 4 bases and J gave up 10 bases; unmatched junction bases: 7. The CDR3 consists of 13 residues. The CDR3 is CASSSGQGRGAFF. CDR3 nucleotide sequence: TGTGCCAGCAGCTCCGGACAGGGGAGGGGAGCTTTCTTT.